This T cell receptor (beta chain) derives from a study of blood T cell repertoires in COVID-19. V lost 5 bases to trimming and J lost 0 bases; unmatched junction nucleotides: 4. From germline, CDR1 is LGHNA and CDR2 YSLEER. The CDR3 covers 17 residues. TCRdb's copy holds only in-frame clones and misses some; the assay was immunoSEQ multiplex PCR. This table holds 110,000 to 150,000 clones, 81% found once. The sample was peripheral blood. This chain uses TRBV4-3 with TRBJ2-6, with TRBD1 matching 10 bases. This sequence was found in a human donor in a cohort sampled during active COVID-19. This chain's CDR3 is CASSIRDRGSGANVLTF. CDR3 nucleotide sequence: TGCGCCAGCAGCATCCGGGACAGGGGCTCTGGGGCCAACGTCCTGACTTTC.